Following are 7 T cell receptor beta chains from one sample sequenced in a study of cytomegalovirus exposure and HLA in healthy donors. It was with 60 Vbeta and 13 Jbeta primers that the PCR ran. Repertoires were generated with immunoSEQ multiplex PCR, while TCRdb's copy carries only in-frame clones and drops some. The sample has roughly 78,000 clones, about 60% seen once. The sequencing sample was made of PBMCs. The receptors were sampled from a man aged 25 to 40 in good health and CMV-seropositive.

The gene calls are TRBV7-2 and TRBJ1-4; D is undetermined. V was pared by 1 base and J by 8 bases, with 17 bases between. Germline V gene lookup returns CDR1 SGHTA and CDR2 FQGNSA. The CDR3 extends over 16 amino acids. DNA for the CDR3: TGTGCCAGCAGCTTAGGTTGGCCGGAGGGTTACGAAAAACTGTTTTTT. It specifies CASSLGWPEGYEKLFF.

The chain carries TRBV28 and TRBJ1-5; no definite D call. Germline values: CDR1 MDHEN, CDR2 SYDVKM. Trimming took off 6 bases at V and 2 bases at J, with 11 bases between the two ends. The CDR3 consists of 14 residues. The CDR3 here is CASRLRGGNQPQHF. CDR3 nucleotide sequence: TGTGCCAGCAGACTGCGAGGCGGCAATCAGCCCCAGCATTTT.

This chain joins TRBV2 and TRBJ2-1; 9 nucleotides match TRBD1. The germline V gene has CDR1 SNHLY and CDR2 FYNNEI. CDR3 size: 15 residues. The junction had 11 bases not matched to a gene; V was cut back by 6 bases and J by 8 bases. The CDR3 reads CASSDLGQGSDEQFF. CDR3 sequence (DNA): TGTGCCAGCAGCGACCTTGGACAGGGGAGCGATGAGCAGTTCTTC.

This chain links TRBV5-1 with TRBJ1-5, with 8 bases fitting TRBD1. CDR1 and CDR2 from the germline V gene are SGHRS and YFSETQ. After removal of 5 bases from V and 0 bases from J, the junction contained 10 bases not matched to a gene. The CDR3 has 17 residues. DNA for the CDR3: TGCGCCAGCAGATATCTCCGGGACAGGATTAGCAATCAGCCCCAGCATTTT. It translates to CASRYLRDRISNQPQHF.

The chain recombines TRBV18 with TRBJ1-1, with a weak D call TRBD1 (5 bases). CDR1 is KGHSH, CDR2 LQKENI, per germline. This CDR3 spans 14 amino acids. The V end was cut by 3 bases, the J end by 7 bases, with 15 bases between. This CDR3 reads CASSPSGGDGEAFF. The DNA of the CDR3 is TGTGCCAGCTCACCCTCCGGGGGAGATGGTGAAGCTTTCTTT. Combining the CDR3 with reference TRBV18 and TRBJ1-1 gives the whole variable domain NAGVMQNPRHLVRRRGQEARLRCSPMKGHSHVYWYRQLPEEGLKFMVYLQKENIIDESGMPKERFSAEFPKEGPSILRIQQVVRGDSAAYFCASSPSGGDGEAFFGQGTRLTVV.

The chain joins TRBV7-6 to TRBJ2-5; 7 bases line up with TRBD2. Unmatched junction bases numbered 4, after V lost 3 bases and J lost 3 bases. CDR1 is SGHVS, CDR2 FNYEAQ, per germline. The CDR3 length is 14 residues. Here the CDR3 reads CASSFSLAEETQYF. The CDR3 DNA reads as TGTGCCAGCAGCTTCAGCCTAGCGGAAGAGACCCAGTACTTC.

The chain carries TRBV11-3 and TRBJ2-7; 7 bases are shared with TRBD1. The V segment lost 2 bases and the J segment 2 bases; nucleotides outside the gene matches: 3. The CDR3 is 14 residues long. Per the germline V gene, CDR1 is SGHNT and CDR2 is YENEEA. CDR3 region: CASSLRQGAYEQYF. CDR3 coding DNA: TGTGCCAGCAGCTTACGTCAGGGGGCCTACGAGCAGTACTTC. Filled out from reference TRBV11-3 and TRBJ2-7, the complete variable domain reads EAGVVQSPRYKIIEKKQPVAFWCNPISGHNTLYWYLQNLGQGPELLIRYENEEAVDDSQLPKDRFSAERLKGVDSTLKIQPAELGDSAVYLCASSLRQGAYEQYFGPGTRLTVT.